Listed below are T cell receptor beta chains from one sample, sequenced in a study of blood T cell repertoires in COVID-19. Sequenced by immunoSEQ multiplex PCR; TCRdb stores in-frame clones only, minus some. The table includes 250,000 or so clones, about nine tenths detected once. The sequenced material came from peripheral blood. These receptors all come from a woman aged 55-70 years with acute or convalescent COVID-19. CDR3s include the opening cysteine and the closing phenylalanine or tryptophan. A D gene is named only where the DNA matches it firmly. Part of the rows lack a size; the others show once, few, many or a class for expanded clones.

j_call d_call clone_size v_call cdr3_nt cdr3_aa
TRBJ1-3 . . TRBV6-5 TGTGCCAGCAGCCAGGGGTTCTCTGGAAACACCATATATTTT CASSQGFSGNTIYF
TRBJ1-2 TRBD1 . TRBV13 TGTGCCAGCAGCCCCGGGACAGATACTGGCTACACCTTC CASSPGTDTGYTF
TRBJ1-6 . . TRBV7-2 TGTGCCAGCAGCTTACGTCACAGGGATTCACCCCTCCACTTT CASSLRHRDSPLHF
TRBJ2-2 . once TRBV7-9 TGTGCCAGCAGCTTCCAGGGAACCTCGAACACCGGGGAGCTGTTTTTT CASSFQGTSNTGELFF
TRBJ1-5 TRBD1 . TRBV18 TGTGCCAGCTCACCACCGGGGACAGGGTATTCAAATCAGCCCCAGCATTTT CASSPPGTGYSNQPQHF
TRBJ1-6 . . TRBV5-1 TGCGCCAGCAGCTTGGCAGGCGTAAATAATTCACCCCTCCACTTT CASSLAGVNNSPLHF
TRBJ1-4 TRBD1 . TRBV6-5 TGTGCCAGCAGTTACAGGACAGGGGGCCCTAATGAAAAACTGTTTTTT CASSYRTGGPNEKLFF
TRBJ1-1 . . TRBV19 TGTGCCAGCCGTAAAGGACAGTGGAACACTGAAGCTTTCTTT CASRKGQWNTEAFF
TRBJ1-1 TRBD1 . TRBV2 TGTGCCAGCAGGGAACAGGGGTCTGAAGCTTTCTTT CASREQGSEAFF
TRBJ1-2 . . TRBV29-1 TGCAGCGTTGAAGTCCGACAGTCCTATGGCTACACCTTC CSVEVRQSYGYTF
TRBJ2-6 . . TRBV19 TGTGCCAGTAGTAATCTTAGGAGCGGACCTGCCTCTGGGGCCAACGTCCTGACTTTC CASSNLRSGPASGANVLTF
TRBJ1-6 TRBD1 . TRBV23-1 TGCGCCAGCAGTCAAAAAGGGACAGGGTTCTGCAATTCACCCCTCCACTTT CASSQKGTGFCNSPLHF
TRBJ2-5 TRBD2 . TRBV6-2/TRBV6-3 TGTGCCAGCAGTTCCAGACTAGCGGGAGTGACAGAGACCCAGTACTTC CASSSRLAGVTETQYF
TRBJ1-3 TRBD1 . TRBV5-1 TGCGCCAGCAGCTTGGGAGACAGGGACTCTGGAAACACCATATATTTT CASSLGDRDSGNTIYF
TRBJ2-1 TRBD1 . TRBV7-2 TGTGCCAGCAGCTTAGAGGGACAGAACTACAATGAGCAGTTCTTC CASSLEGQNYNEQFF
TRBJ2-1 TRBD1 few TRBV19 TGTGCCAGTAGTGTTGACAGGGGGGAAGGCAATGAGCAGTTCTTC CASSVDRGEGNEQFF
TRBJ1-2 TRBD1 once TRBV7-2 TGTGCCAGCAGCTTAGGGGCAGGGGGTTCCTATGGCTACACCTTC CASSLGAGGSYGYTF
TRBJ2-4 . . TRBV28 TGTGCCAGCAGTTTACCGGGTCCCGAGGGAAACATTCAGTACTTC CASSLPGPEGNIQYF
TRBJ2-1 TRBD2 . TRBV4-3 TGCGCCAGCAGCCAAGGCGCGGGACTAGTATACAATGAGCAGTTCTTC CASSQGAGLVYNEQFF
TRBJ1-2 . . TRBV7-9 TGTGCCAGCAGCCCCGGTCAGGGACTATATGGCTACACCTTC CASSPGQGLYGYTF
TRBJ1-2 TRBD1 . TRBV25-1 TGTGCCAGCAGTCAACCCGGACAGGCGGCTGGCTACACCTTC CASSQPGQAAGYTF
TRBJ2-1 TRBD2 few TRBV7-8 TGTGCCAGCAGCCTTTTACCTAGCGGGGAGATATACAATGAGCAGTTCTTC CASSLLPSGEIYNEQFF
TRBJ1-1 . . TRBV5-1 TGCGCCAGCAGCCCATCCTCCGGGGTCGGGTCTGAAGCTTTCTTT CASSPSSGVGSEAFF
TRBJ1-2 TRBD1 . TRBV4-1 TGCGCCAGCAGCCAAGAAGGGCAGGGGGCTCGGTATGGCTACACCTTC CASSQEGQGARYGYTF
TRBJ2-5 TRBD1 . TRBV7-9 TGTGCCAGCAGCTGGTTACAGGGGGCAGGGGAAGAGACCCAGTACTTC CASSWLQGAGEETQYF
TRBJ2-1 . . TRBV10-1 TGCGCCAGCAGTGACCTGACTGAAGCCTACAATGAGCAGTTCTTC CASSDLTEAYNEQFF
TRBJ2-2 . once TRBV3-1/TRBV3-2 TGTGCCAGCAGCAATCTAGTCACCGGGGAGCTGTTTTTT CASSNLVTGELFF
TRBJ1-4 TRBD1 . TRBV5-4 TGTGCCAGCAGCCGCCGACAGGGGACGAATGAAAAACTGTTTTTT CASSRRQGTNEKLFF
TRBJ2-3 . . TRBV7-9 TGTGCCAGCAGCTTGAGAGCAACCCCTACAGATACGCAGTATTTT CASSLRATPTDTQYF
TRBJ2-7 . . TRBV3-1/TRBV3-2 TGTGCCAGCAGCCTATCCTACGAGCAGTACTTC CASSLSYEQYF
TRBJ2-3 TRBD2 . TRBV18 TGTGCCAGCTCACCACCGGGAGGGGATACGCAGTATTTT CASSPPGGDTQYF
TRBJ1-2 TRBD1 . TRBV7-3 TGTGCCAGCAGTCGACAGGGGGCAGATGGCTACACCTTC CASSRQGADGYTF
TRBJ1-5 . once TRBV6-5 TGTGCCAGCAGTTACCGGAGCAGTAATCGGGATCAGCCCCAGCATTTT CASSYRSSNRDQPQHF
TRBJ2-7 TRBD1 . TRBV28 TGTGCCAGCACTCAAGGTACGGGACAGTATAGGGAGCAGTACTTC CASTQGTGQYREQYF
TRBJ2-1 . . TRBV27 TGTGCCAGCAGTTTCCAAAGCACTTCTGAGCAGTTCTTC CASSFQSTSEQFF
TRBJ1-5 TRBD1 . TRBV20-1 TGCAGTGCTAGTGTGCAGGGGGGAAATCAGCCCCAGCATTTT CSASVQGGNQPQHF
TRBJ2-7 . . TRBV6-1 TGTGCCAGCAGTGAAGCTTCACGGACAGACTACGAGCAGTACTTC CASSEASRTDYEQYF
TRBJ1-5 . . TRBV12-3/TRBV12-4 TGTGCCAGCAGCTTTCTTGAGGGTCAGCCCCAGCATTTT CASSFLEGQPQHF
TRBJ1-5 . few TRBV4-1 TGCGCCAGCAGCCAAGATATAGGGAGGCGGCCCCAGCATTTT CASSQDIGRRPQHF
TRBJ1-2 TRBD1 . TRBV7-9 TGTGCCAGCAGCTTCCGGGACAGGGGAGCCTATGGCTACACCTTC CASSFRDRGAYGYTF
TRBJ2-2 TRBD1 . TRBV7-9 TGTGCCAGCAGCCCAAGCCCCGGGACAGGGAAGGGGAACACCGGGGAGCTGTTTTTT CASSPSPGTGKGNTGELFF
TRBJ2-5 TRBD2 . TRBV11-2 TGTGCCAGCAGCCGACAGACTAGCCGTCAAGAGACCCAGTACTTC CASSRQTSRQETQYF
TRBJ2-7 . . TRBV3-1/TRBV3-2 TGTGCCAGCAGCCAAGGTCCGGAGCCCTACGAGCAGTACTTC CASSQGPEPYEQYF
TRBJ2-7 TRBD1 . TRBV14 TGTGCCAGCAGCCACCGACAGGGTTCCTACGAGCAGTACTTC CASSHRQGSYEQYF
TRBJ1-6 TRBD1 . TRBV6-5 TGTGCCAGCAACCACCGGGACAGTAATTCACCCCTCCACTTT CASNHRDSNSPLHF
TRBJ2-7 TRBD2 . TRBV7-9 TGTGCCAGCAGCCCCCTTACGGGAGGGTCGCACGAGCAGTACTTC CASSPLTGGSHEQYF
TRBJ1-2 . few TRBV14 TGTGCCAGCAGCCAGGACATCTCATATGGCTACACCTTC CASSQDISYGYTF